Described below is a single TCR beta chain sequence and its context. The antigen it recognizes is unknown. One base away there is no much larger clone; base qualities are not given. This specimen belongs to a study of T-cell memory formation after mild COVID-19 (dated by TCRdb to the early 2020s). As for the study more broadly: Most TCR sequence clusters were specific to one of the two donors. In two donors, T-cell clones that expanded and contracted after mild COVID-19 were followed by sequencing TCRalpha and TCRbeta repertoires longitudinally. The cohort comprised two young, previously healthy adult volunteers, one female and one male.

Study-wide conclusions, independent of this receptor: The second-wave clones that peaked on day 37 were not confirmed to be SARS-CoV-2 specific. Only two mild cases were covered by the study, and larger cohorts that include severe cases with pre-infection samples were considered necessary. Clones contracting from day 15 to 85 had balanced CD4/CD8 phenotypes, while a second wave expanding from day 15 to 37 was biased towards CD4+. Some responding clones were detected in pre-infection memory, which suggested that pre-existing cross-reactive memory T cells had joined the SARS-CoV-2 response. Contracting CD4+ clones appeared mostly in the CM and EM memory subsets, whereas CD8+ clones were enriched in EMRA.

Clipping removes 4 bases from V and 2 bases from J, with 16 as the unmatched junction base count. Via the germline V gene, CDR1 is SGHRS and CDR2 YFSETQ. The CDR3 runs 18 amino acids, cysteine and phenylalanine included. This entry keeps only the CDR3 DNA: 54 bases, framed from base 1. Ficoll-Paque density gradient centrifugation was used to isolate PBMCs. Sequencing was performed on an Illumina NovaSeq 6000. TCRalpha and TCRbeta cDNA libraries were built by 5'RACE with constant-segment primers, adding sample barcodes and unique molecular identifiers. RNA was extracted from every sample with Trizol reagent. The libraries were amplified in two PCR steps, and the second step added a second sample barcode and Illumina TruSeq adapters. The libraries were sequenced on an Illumina NovaSeq using 2 x 150 bp paired-end reads. Per the authors' processing: Reads were demultiplexed and collapsed into UMI-guided consensus sequences with migec v1.2.7. Using mixcr v2.1.11, UMI consensuses were aligned to TRA and TRB V and J templates and then assembled into clonotypes. A clonotype was counted as expanded or contracted only when both edgeR and NoisET called the clonotype significant, with the noise models trained on biological replicates. edgeR calls used a false discovery rate-adjusted p below 0.01 and a log2 fold-change threshold of 1. As an exploratory analysis of dynamics, max-normalized trajectories of the 1000 most abundant clonotypes were examined by PCA with hierarchical clustering. Separately sequenced CD4+ and CD8+ repertoires were used to assign a CD4 or CD8 phenotype to each responding clone. TCRdb reprocessed the public reads (quality trimming at Q25 with fastp, clone calling with MiXCR) and kept in-frame beta chains. A single entry per CDR3 protein holds the most common genes and DNA from its merged rows. The V and J calls, along with clone size, are taken from TCRdb and not from the paper's own processing. The sample yields some 330,000 distinct CDR3 sequences; 20% to 25% were counted once. The top ten clones comprise roughly an eighth of the sample.

The sequence is built from TRBV5-1 and TRBJ2-7; 9 of the junction bases match TRBD2. Sequencing was performed on PBMCs or a T cell subset sorted from them (not recorded which). The sequence was collected from an adult woman who had mild COVID-19 (a few samples of this study predate the infection). The sample titles of this study are shuffled in the database, so cell type and time point are left out; the donor was told from shared clones. CDR3 loop: CASSQTGLLAGSTYEQYF. The DNA sequence is as follows: TGCGCCAGCAGCCAAACAGGACTCCTAGCGGGGTCCACCTACGAGCAGTACTTC.